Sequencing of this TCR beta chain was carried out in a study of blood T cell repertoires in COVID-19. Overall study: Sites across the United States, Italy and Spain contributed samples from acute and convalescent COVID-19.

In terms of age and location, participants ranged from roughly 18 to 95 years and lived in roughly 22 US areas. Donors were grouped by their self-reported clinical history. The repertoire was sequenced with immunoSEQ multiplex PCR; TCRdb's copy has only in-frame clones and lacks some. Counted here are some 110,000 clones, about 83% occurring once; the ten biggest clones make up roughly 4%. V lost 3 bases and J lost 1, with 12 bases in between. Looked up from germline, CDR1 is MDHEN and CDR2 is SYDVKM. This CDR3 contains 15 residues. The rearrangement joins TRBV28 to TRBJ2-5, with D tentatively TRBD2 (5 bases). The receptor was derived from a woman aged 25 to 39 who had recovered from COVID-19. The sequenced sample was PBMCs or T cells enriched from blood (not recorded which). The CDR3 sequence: CASSFPSGSQETQYF. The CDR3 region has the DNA TGTGCCAGCAGTTTCCCTAGTGGGAGCCAAGAGACCCAGTACTTC.